The rows below give T cell receptor beta chains drawn from one sample of a study of identical twins. Via MiXCR, TCRdb re-called the 5' RACE reads, giving one row per CDR3 protein. The sample includes 1,800,000 or so distinct CDR3 sequences, about 30% of them seen just once. Sequenced input: cord blood. Source of these receptors: a newborn girl in good health. Each CDR3 is given with its conserved first and last residue. D genes are given only for firm matches. Size is omitted from some rows. Given values are once, few, many or a class for expanded clones.

>-|TRBJ1-3|TRBV20-1|13|-
TGCAGTGCTCCCGGGTCCTCTGGAAACACCATATATTTT
CSAPGSSGNTIYF
>-|TRBJ2-7|TRBV24-1|14|few
TGTGCCACCAGTGACCCCCGTAAGGGTTACGAGCAGTACTTC
CATSDPRKGYEQYF
>-|TRBJ1-6|TRBV20-1|16|-
TGCAGTGCTAGTTTCCCTCTGAGCTCCTATAATTCACCCCTCCACTTT
CSASFPLSSYNSPLHF
>-|TRBJ2-7|TRBV28|11|many
TGTGCCAGCAGGGGAGAATACGAGCAGTACTTC
CASRGEYEQYF
>-|TRBJ2-7|TRBV21-1|19|-
TGTGCCAGCAGCAAAAACAGGGGGCGATCAGCGGGGGGCTCCTACGAGCAGTACTTC
CASSKNRGRSAGGSYEQYF
>-|TRBJ2-5|TRBV27|14|few
TGTGCCAGCAGTCGGCAGGGGGCGGGGGGGACCCAGTACTTC
CASSRQGAGGTQYF
>TRBD1|TRBJ1-5|TRBV2|14|-
TGTGCCAGCAGTGTACAGGGGACTAATCAGCCCCAGCATTTT
CASSVQGTNQPQHF
>-|TRBJ2-3|TRBV7-2|15|few
TGTGCCAGCAGCTTAGAGGGAGGACTGGCTGATACGCAGTATTTT
CASSLEGGLADTQYF
>TRBD1|TRBJ1-1|TRBV20-1|14|-
TGCAGTGCGAAATCAGGGGGCCCGAACACTGAAGCTTTCTTT
CSAKSGGPNTEAFF
>-|TRBJ1-1|TRBV7-9|16|-
TGTGCCAGCAGCTTAGATCACGGGGAAGGTGAGACTGAAGCTTTCTTT
CASSLDHGEGETEAFF